These 3 T cell receptor beta chains were sequenced from one sample in a study of T cell responses to AZD1222 COVID-19 vaccine. Using immunoSEQ multiplex PCR, the repertoire was profiled, and TCRdb retains in-frame clones only, with some absent. The top ten hold around 3.1% of the sample, which has roughly 100,000 clones, about 85% seen once. The specimen was peripheral blood, collected on day 0 of AZD1222 vaccination. All receptors derive from an adult in good health.

This clone was detected only once. In nucleotides, the CDR3 is TGTGCCAGCAGCTTGATGCGGGCCAAAGAGGAGCAGTTCTTC. Its protein is CASSLMRAKEEQFF. This chain connects TRBV7-3 to TRBJ2-1; tentative D call: TRBD2 (5 bases). CDR3 length: 14 residues. With 3 bases removed from V and 10 bases from J, the gap between germline ends came to 16 bases. Germline V gene lookup returns CDR1 SGHTA and CDR2 FQGTGA.

The chain is built from TRBV11-2 and TRBJ1-1; D uncertain. The germline V and J ends were trimmed by 1 base and 4 bases, with 10 bases remaining between them. CDR3 length: 14 amino acids. The germline CDR1 and CDR2 sequences are SGHAT and FQNNGV. The CDR3 sequence: CASSLGLGFTEAFF. The CDR3 nucleotides are TGTGCCAGCAGCTTAGGGCTGGGTTTCACTGAAGCTTTCTTT.

The V call is TRBV5-6, the J call TRBJ2-3; 13 nucleotides match TRBD2. The CDR3 is made up of 17 amino acids. Germline CDR1 reads SGHDT; CDR2 reads YYEEEE. J gave up 2 bases and V 4 bases, and 7 bases lay outside the gene matches. CDR3 nucleotides: TGTGCCAGCAGCCGGGGGACTAGCGGGGTGTTCACAGATACGCAGTATTTT. This gives the protein CASSRGTSGVFTDTQYF.